A selection of T cell receptor beta chains follows, all from one sample in a study of shared clonotypes between healthy human individuals. TCRdb keeps only in-frame clones here, not all; method: immunoSEQ multiplex PCR. The table lists over 1.4 million clones, around 97% of them singletons. Sequenced sample: naive CD4+ T cells sorted from blood. The receptors were gathered from a man in his thirties or forties in good health. CDR3s include the opening cysteine and the closing phenylalanine or tryptophan. The D gene is left open where the match is weak. The size entry is marked missing in some rows and otherwise reads once, few, many or a size class.

cdr3_aa: CASSPQLASTYNEQFF
cdr3_nt: TGTGCCAGCAGTCCCCAACTAGCGTCTACCTACAATGAGCAGTTCTTC
clone_size: -
v_call: TRBV28
d_call: TRBD2
j_call: TRBJ2-1

cdr3_aa: CATSDASPDRWARELFF
cdr3_nt: TGTGCCACCAGTGACGCGTCGCCCGACAGGTGGGCGCGGGAGCTGTTTTTT
clone_size: once
v_call: TRBV9
d_call: -
j_call: TRBJ2-2

cdr3_aa: CASNRRDTGELFF
cdr3_nt: TGTGCCAGCAATAGACGGGACACCGGGGAGCTGTTTTTT
clone_size: -
v_call: TRBV25-1
d_call: -
j_call: TRBJ2-2

cdr3_aa: CASSGSSGRGSSYNEQFF
cdr3_nt: TGTGCCAGCAGTGGTTCTAGCGGGAGGGGGAGCTCCTACAATGAGCAGTTCTTC
clone_size: -
v_call: TRBV2
d_call: TRBD2
j_call: TRBJ2-1

cdr3_aa: CASSPTRDNEQFF
cdr3_nt: TGTGCCAGCAGTCCGACTAGGGACAATGAGCAGTTCTTC
clone_size: -
v_call: TRBV28
d_call: -
j_call: TRBJ2-1

cdr3_aa: CASSLPGGGRAQHF
cdr3_nt: TGTGCCAGCAGTTTGCCAGGGGGCGGAAGAGCCCAGCATTTT
clone_size: -
v_call: TRBV28
d_call: TRBD1
j_call: TRBJ1-5

cdr3_aa: CASSLEQGTVYNEQFF
cdr3_nt: TGCGCCAGCAGCTTGGAACAGGGGACGGTCTACAATGAGCAGTTCTTC
clone_size: -
v_call: TRBV5-1
d_call: TRBD1
j_call: TRBJ2-1

cdr3_aa: CASSALAGVFAGELFF
cdr3_nt: TGTGCCAGCAGTGCTCTAGCGGGAGTGTTTGCCGGGGAGCTGTTTTTT
clone_size: -
v_call: TRBV25-1
d_call: TRBD2
j_call: TRBJ2-2

cdr3_aa: CASSEHPDGQGGSYEQYF
cdr3_nt: TGCGCCAGCAGTGAGCACCCCGACGGACAGGGTGGGTCCTACGAGCAGTACTTC
clone_size: -
v_call: TRBV10-1
d_call: TRBD1
j_call: TRBJ2-7

cdr3_aa: CASSPLGRRNEQFF
cdr3_nt: TGTGCCAGCAGCCCCCTAGGAAGACGCAATGAGCAGTTCTTC
clone_size: -
v_call: TRBV5-4
d_call: -
j_call: TRBJ2-1

cdr3_aa: CASSKPQGGLETQYF
cdr3_nt: TGTGCCAGCAGCAAACCCCAAGGGGGATTAGAGACCCAGTACTTC
clone_size: -
v_call: TRBV11-2
d_call: -
j_call: TRBJ2-5

cdr3_aa: CASSLTKASGIGEQFF
cdr3_nt: TGTGCCAGCAGCTTAACCAAGGCTAGCGGGATCGGTGAGCAGTTCTTC
clone_size: -
v_call: TRBV7-3
d_call: TRBD2
j_call: TRBJ2-1

cdr3_aa: CASSVGSSGSAETQYF
cdr3_nt: TGTGCCAGCAGCGTAGGGTCTAGCGGGAGTGCAGAGACCCAGTACTTC
clone_size: -
v_call: TRBV9
d_call: TRBD2
j_call: TRBJ2-5

cdr3_aa: CASSLIGTDTGELFF
cdr3_nt: TGCGCCAGCAGCCTCATAGGGACAGACACCGGGGAGCTGTTTTTT
clone_size: -
v_call: TRBV5-1
d_call: TRBD1
j_call: TRBJ2-2

cdr3_aa: CASSPTGRSDEQYF
cdr3_nt: TGTGCCAGTAGTCCCACCGGGAGAAGTGACGAGCAGTACTTC
clone_size: -
v_call: TRBV19
d_call: -
j_call: TRBJ2-7

cdr3_aa: CAWSSPGYEQYF
cdr3_nt: TGTGCCTGGAGTAGTCCAGGCTACGAGCAGTACTTC
clone_size: -
v_call: TRBV30
d_call: -
j_call: TRBJ2-7

cdr3_aa: CATRGTSVIQNNEQFF
cdr3_nt: TGTGCCACCAGAGGGACCAGCGTCATCCAGAACAATGAGCAGTTCTTC
clone_size: -
v_call: TRBV15
d_call: -
j_call: TRBJ2-1

cdr3_aa: CSVPEAEAFF
cdr3_nt: TGCAGCGTGCCCGAGGCAGAAGCTTTCTTT
clone_size: -
v_call: TRBV29-1
d_call: -
j_call: TRBJ1-1

cdr3_aa: CALKESYTEAFF
cdr3_nt: TGTGCCCTTAAGGAAAGTTACACTGAAGCTTTCTTT
clone_size: -
v_call: TRBV2
d_call: -
j_call: TRBJ1-1

cdr3_aa: CASRLDSVDEQFF
cdr3_nt: TGTGCCAGTAGATTAGACAGCGTAGATGAGCAGTTCTTC
clone_size: -
v_call: TRBV19
d_call: -
j_call: TRBJ2-1

cdr3_aa: CASRPPGGETQYF
cdr3_nt: TGCGCCAGCAGACCACCGGGGGGAGAGACCCAGTACTTC
clone_size: -
v_call: TRBV5-1
d_call: TRBD2
j_call: TRBJ2-5

cdr3_aa: CASSSIAGYSLGSYNEQFF
cdr3_nt: TGCGCCAGCAGCTCGATAGCGGGATACTCCCTCGGCTCCTACAATGAGCAGTTCTTC
clone_size: -
v_call: TRBV5-1
d_call: TRBD2
j_call: TRBJ2-1

cdr3_aa: CASSLAIEYNEQFF
cdr3_nt: TGCGCCAGCAGCTTGGCCATTGAATACAATGAGCAGTTCTTC
clone_size: -
v_call: TRBV5-1
d_call: -
j_call: TRBJ2-1

cdr3_aa: CASSKQSGEAFF
cdr3_nt: TGTGCCAGCAGCAAACAATCGGGGGAAGCTTTCTTT
clone_size: once
v_call: TRBV7-9
d_call: -
j_call: TRBJ1-1

cdr3_aa: CASSPPKGASEQYF
cdr3_nt: TGTGCCAGCTCACCACCGAAGGGGGCGTCCGAGCAGTACTTC
clone_size: -
v_call: TRBV18
d_call: TRBD1
j_call: TRBJ2-7

cdr3_aa: CASSSTGNQGTDTQYF
cdr3_nt: TGCGCCAGCAGCTCGACAGGGAATCAAGGCACAGATACGCAGTATTTT
clone_size: once
v_call: TRBV5-1
d_call: TRBD1
j_call: TRBJ2-3

cdr3_aa: CASSLVPGRAEVSYNEQFF
cdr3_nt: TGTGCCAGCAGCTTAGTTCCTGGACGGGCGGAGGTCTCCTACAATGAGCAGTTCTTC
clone_size: once
v_call: TRBV7-3
d_call: -
j_call: TRBJ2-1

cdr3_aa: CASSSTATNEKLFF
cdr3_nt: TGTGCCAGCTCGTCGACAGCAACTAATGAAAAACTGTTTTTT
clone_size: once
v_call: TRBV18
d_call: -
j_call: TRBJ1-4

cdr3_aa: CASSPATGGYGYTF
cdr3_nt: TGTGCCAGCAGCCCAGCGACAGGGGGCTATGGCTACACCTTC
clone_size: -
v_call: TRBV5-6
d_call: TRBD1
j_call: TRBJ1-2

cdr3_aa: CASSEGPSYGYTF
cdr3_nt: TGTGCCAGCAGTGAAGGGCCGAGCTATGGCTACACCTTC
clone_size: -
v_call: TRBV2
d_call: -
j_call: TRBJ1-2

cdr3_aa: CAIRGQSYEQYF
cdr3_nt: TGTGCCATCCGAGGACAGTCCTACGAGCAGTACTTC
clone_size: -
v_call: TRBV10-3
d_call: -
j_call: TRBJ2-7

cdr3_aa: CASSPTVAGPTEAFF
cdr3_nt: TGCGCCAGCAGCCCGACCGTAGCAGGGCCGACGGAAGCTTTCTTT
clone_size: -
v_call: TRBV5-1
d_call: -
j_call: TRBJ1-1

cdr3_aa: CASSWDHGTDTQYF
cdr3_nt: TGTGCCAGCAGCTGGGACCACGGAACAGATACGCAGTATTTT
clone_size: -
v_call: TRBV9
d_call: -
j_call: TRBJ2-3

cdr3_aa: CASSWGGGTDTQYF
cdr3_nt: TGTGCCAGCAGCTGGGGGGGTGGCACAGATACGCAGTATTTT
clone_size: -
v_call: TRBV28
d_call: TRBD2
j_call: TRBJ2-3

cdr3_aa: CASSFSGWHGDTQYF
cdr3_nt: TGCGCCAGCAGCTTTAGCGGGTGGCATGGAGATACGCAGTATTTT
clone_size: -
v_call: TRBV5-1
d_call: TRBD2
j_call: TRBJ2-3

cdr3_aa: CASTLGIVWDSSYEQYF
cdr3_nt: TGCGCCAGCACCCTGGGAATAGTTTGGGACAGCTCCTACGAGCAGTACTTC
clone_size: -
v_call: TRBV5-1
d_call: TRBD1
j_call: TRBJ2-7

cdr3_aa: CASSASGREWTQYF
cdr3_nt: TGTGCCAGCAGTGCCAGCGGGAGAGAGTGGACCCAGTACTTC
clone_size: -
v_call: TRBV2
d_call: TRBD2
j_call: TRBJ2-5

cdr3_aa: CASSPGLAGPRYNEQFF
cdr3_nt: TGTGCCAGCAGCCCTGGACTAGCGGGACCAAGGTACAATGAGCAGTTCTTC
clone_size: -
v_call: TRBV25-1
d_call: TRBD2
j_call: TRBJ2-1

cdr3_aa: CASSLHPTNEKLFF
cdr3_nt: TGTGCCAGCAGCCTCCACCCAACTAATGAAAAACTGTTTTTT
clone_size: once
v_call: TRBV9
d_call: -
j_call: TRBJ1-4

cdr3_aa: CASSLGRAMLQYF
cdr3_nt: TGTGCCAGCAGTTTAGGGAGGGCCATGTTGCAGTACTTC
clone_size: -
v_call: TRBV27
d_call: TRBD2
j_call: TRBJ2-7

cdr3_aa: CASSQDGQGASGNTIYF
cdr3_nt: TGTGCCAGCAGCCAAGACGGACAGGGGGCCTCTGGAAACACCATATATTTT
clone_size: once
v_call: TRBV4-2
d_call: TRBD1
j_call: TRBJ1-3

cdr3_aa: CASSPRPLSYEQYF
cdr3_nt: TGTGCCAGCTCACCCCGACCGCTTAGCTACGAGCAGTACTTC
clone_size: once
v_call: TRBV18
d_call: -
j_call: TRBJ2-7

cdr3_aa: CASMIGGATDTQYF
cdr3_nt: TGTGCCAGCATGATCGGGGGCGCCACAGATACGCAGTATTTT
clone_size: -
v_call: TRBV28
d_call: -
j_call: TRBJ2-3

cdr3_aa: CASSLPGNYGYTF
cdr3_nt: TGTGCCAGCAGCTTGCCGGGGAACTATGGCTACACCTTC
clone_size: -
v_call: TRBV5-6
d_call: -
j_call: TRBJ1-2

cdr3_aa: CATRREANPNQPQHF
cdr3_nt: TGTGCCACCAGGAGAGAGGCTAACCCCAATCAGCCCCAGCATTTT
clone_size: -
v_call: TRBV15
d_call: -
j_call: TRBJ1-5